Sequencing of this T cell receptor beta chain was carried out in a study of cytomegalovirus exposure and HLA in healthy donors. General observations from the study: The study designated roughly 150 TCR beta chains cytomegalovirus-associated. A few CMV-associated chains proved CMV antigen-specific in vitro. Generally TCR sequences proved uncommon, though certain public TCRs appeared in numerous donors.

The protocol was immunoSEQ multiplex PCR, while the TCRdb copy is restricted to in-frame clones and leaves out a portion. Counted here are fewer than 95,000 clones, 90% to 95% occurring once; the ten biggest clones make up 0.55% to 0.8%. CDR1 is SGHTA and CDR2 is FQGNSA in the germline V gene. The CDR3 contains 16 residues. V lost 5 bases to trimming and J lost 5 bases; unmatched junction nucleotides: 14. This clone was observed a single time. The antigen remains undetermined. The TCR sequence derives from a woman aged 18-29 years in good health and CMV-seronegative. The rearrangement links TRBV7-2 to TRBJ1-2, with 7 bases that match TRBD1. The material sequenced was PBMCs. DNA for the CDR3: TGTGCCAGCAGCCTAACCGGGACAGTGCTACTTTATGGCTACACCTTC. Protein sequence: CASSLTGTVLLYGYTF.